Listed below are T cell receptor beta chains from one sample, sequenced in a study of human T cells and chemical hapten exposure. TCRdb ran MiXCR on the RACE reads and lists one entry per CDR3 protein. The sample yields 65,000 or so distinct CDR3 sequences, approximately 6.5% seen once. The sequencing input was whole blood. The source is a female donor in good health. Some clones in this sample may be carry-over from other donors' samples. Each CDR3 is given with its conserved first and last residue. A D gene is named only where the DNA matches it firmly. Some rows mark clone size as missing; the rest say once, few, many or name a class of expanded clone.

clone size,V gene,CDR3 length,D gene,J gene,CDR3 DNA,CDR3 protein
many,TRBV28,16,.,TRBJ1-5,TGTGCCAGCAGTTTAGGGATCCACGGTGGGCCTCAGCCCCAGCATTTT,CASSLGIHGGPQPQHF
many,TRBV28,15,.,TRBJ2-5,TGTGCCAGCAGCACACGGTTCGTGCCCCAAGAGACCCAGTACTTC,CASSTRFVPQETQYF
.,TRBV20-1,14,TRBD1,TRBJ1-6,TGCAGTGCTAGAGAAGACAGGGGGTCTTCACCCCTCCACTTT,CSAREDRGSSPLHF
many,TRBV5-6,19,TRBD2,TRBJ2-5,TGTGCCAGCAGCGCAAGGACTAGCGGGAGAGAAAGGAAAAAAGAGACCCAGTACTTC,CASSARTSGRERKKETQYF
few,TRBV12-3/TRBV12-4,14,.,TRBJ1-2,TGTGCCAGCAGTTTAGAAGGCAGGGTCTATGGCTACACCTTC,CASSLEGRVYGYTF
many,TRBV27,15,.,TRBJ1-1,TGTGCCAGCAGTTTGGGCACAAAGGCGAACACTGAAGCTTTCTTT,CASSLGTKANTEAFF
few,TRBV14,16,.,TRBJ2-3,TGTGCCAGCAGCCTGTTACAGGGTACGAGGACAGATACGCAGTATTTT,CASSLLQGTRTDTQYF
.,TRBV19,14,TRBD1,TRBJ2-1,TGTGCCAGTAGTAGACAGGGGGTTTACAATGAGCAGTTCTTC,CASSRQGVYNEQFF
.,TRBV28,11,.,TRBJ1-4,TGTGCCAGCAGAACTAATGAAAAACTGTTTTTT,CASRTNEKLFF
.,TRBV12-3/TRBV12-4,14,TRBD1,TRBJ1-4,TGTGCCAGCAGTCCGATGACAGGGATAGAAAAACTGTTTTTT,CASSPMTGIEKLFF
many,TRBV6-2/TRBV6-3,14,TRBD1,TRBJ2-5,TGTGCCAGCTCAGCGTGGACAGGCCAAGAGACCCAGTACTTC,CASSAWTGQETQYF
.,TRBV29-1,11,.,TRBJ2-3,TGCAGCACCCGGACCACAGATACGCAGTATTTT,CSTRTTDTQYF
few,TRBV27,14,.,TRBJ2-7,TGTGCCAGCAGTTTGGCAGGGGCGACTCAGGTGCAGTACTTC,CASSLAGATQVQYF
many,TRBV18,12,.,TRBJ2-3,TGTGCCAGCTCACCAAGCAAGGATACGCAGTATTTT,CASSPSKDTQYF
.,TRBV5-1,14,.,TRBJ1-1,TGCGCCAGCAGCTCGGTAGAAGGGAGGGCTGAAGCTTTCTTT,CASSSVEGRAEAFF
many,TRBV7-3,18,TRBD2,TRBJ2-2,TGTGCCAGCAGCTTAAGGGGACTAGCGGGAGGGAACACCGGGGAGCTGTTTTTT,CASSLRGLAGGNTGELFF
.,TRBV12-3/TRBV12-4,16,TRBD2,TRBJ2-3,TGTGCCAGCAGTCCGCAGCCTACTAGCGGCTCAGATACGCAGTATTTT,CASSPQPTSGSDTQYF
many,TRBV5-1,15,TRBD1,TRBJ2-5,TGCGCCAGCAGCCCGATGACAGGGCTGGAAGAGACCCAGTACTTC,CASSPMTGLEETQYF
.,TRBV7-6,13,.,TRBJ2-5,TGTGCCAGCAGCTTAGCGCTTTCAGAGACCCAGTACTTC,CASSLALSETQYF
.,TRBV13,19,TRBD1,TRBJ2-6,TGTGCCAGCAGTCGTCCCCCGGGACAGGGTAAATCTGGGGCCAACGTCCTGACTTTC,CASSRPPGQGKSGANVLTF
many,TRBV4-2,16,TRBD1,TRBJ2-5,TGTGCCAGCAGCCCTGGAGGACAGGGGCAACAAGAGACCCAGTACTTC,CASSPGGQGQQETQYF
.,TRBV20-1,14,.,TRBJ2-3,TGCAGTGCTAGAACCGGGTCCTTTGAGGTAACGCAGTATTTT,CSARTGSFEVTQYF
many,TRBV7-3,15,.,TRBJ1-6,TGTGCCAGCAGCTTAGGTGGGAGAAGGAATTCACCCCTCCACTTT,CASSLGGRRNSPLHF
many,TRBV9,13,.,TRBJ1-4,TGTGCCAGCAGCCCTAGGACCGACGGGGAACTGTTTTTT,CASSPRTDGELFF
.,TRBV29-1,16,.,TRBJ2-2,TGCAGCGTTGAAGATGTAGTACAGAGTAACACCGGGGAGCTGTTTTTT,CSVEDVVQSNTGELFF
few,TRBV6-6,14,.,TRBJ1-1,TGTGCCAGCATCGAGGGGAGGGGGGACACTGAAGCTTTCTTT,CASIEGRGDTEAFF
.,TRBV7-8,16,.,TRBJ2-3,TGTGCCAGCAGCGCGTCGAGGGGACACTACACAGATACGCAGTATTTT,CASSASRGHYTDTQYF
few,TRBV4-1,14,.,TRBJ2-7,TGCGCCAGCAGCCAAGACAGGGTGGGTTACGAGCAGTACTTC,CASSQDRVGYEQYF
few,TRBV12-3/TRBV12-4,15,.,TRBJ2-6,TGTGCCAGCAGCCCACCTCTCTCTGGGGCCAACGTCCTGACTTTC,CASSPPLSGANVLTF
.,TRBV27,15,TRBD2,TRBJ2-1,TGTGCCAGCAGTCGATGGGGGGAGGGCTACAATGAGCAGTTCTTC,CASSRWGEGYNEQFF
few,TRBV23-1,19,TRBD1,TRBJ2-7,TGCGCCAGCAGTCAGGCCGGGACAGCACGTTTACGATACCCCTACGAGCAGTACTTC,CASSQAGTARLRYPYEQYF
many,TRBV29-1,15,.,TRBJ2-3,TGCAGCGCAGAGAATTTAGGGCCGGGAACAGATACGCAGTATTTT,CSAENLGPGTDTQYF
.,TRBV4-3,16,.,TRBJ1-1,TGCGCCAGCAGCCACCATCGAAAGACAAAGAACACTGAAGCTTTCTTT,CASSHHRKTKNTEAFF
many,TRBV3-1,15,.,TRBJ2-3,TGTGCCAGCAGCCAAGTGGCGTCAGCTGCAGATACGCAGTATTTT,CASSQVASAADTQYF
.,TRBV28,17,TRBD2,TRBJ2-7,TGTGCCAGCAGTTTATTGGGTAGCGGGAGGAGCTCCTACGAGCAGTACTTC,CASSLLGSGRSSYEQYF
few,TRBV29-1,15,.,TRBJ2-3,TGCAGCGTTGCCAACTTCAGCTGGGGGGCAGATACGCAGTATTTT,CSVANFSWGADTQYF
few,TRBV4-2,14,.,TRBJ2-5,TGTGCCAGCAGCCCAGGGACTCACGGAGAGACCCAGTACTTC,CASSPGTHGETQYF
.,TRBV6-2/TRBV6-3,14,.,TRBJ1-6,TGTGCCAGCAGCCCCGGGACGGTTTTCTCACCCCTCCACTTT,CASSPGTVFSPLHF
many,TRBV27,13,TRBD1,TRBJ2-7,TGTGCCAGCAGTCCGACAGGGCCCAACGAGCAGTACTTC,CASSPTGPNEQYF
many,TRBV7-2,14,.,TRBJ2-7,TGTGCCAGCAGCCCACGCTCGGGGAGTCACGAGCAGTACTTC,CASSPRSGSHEQYF
many,TRBV2,16,.,TRBJ1-5,TGTGCCAGCAGTGAAGGGAGGGGGTATAGCAATCAGCCCCAGCATTTT,CASSEGRGYSNQPQHF
many,TRBV3-1,14,.,TRBJ1-1,TGTGCCAGCAGCCTTACAGGATTTAACACTGAAGCTTTCTTT,CASSLTGFNTEAFF
.,TRBV6-5,13,.,TRBJ1-1,TGTGCCAGCAGTTACTTTCTCCGCGGTGAAGCTTTCTTT,CASSYFLRGEAFF
few,TRBV4-2,17,.,TRBJ2-7,TGTGCCAGCAGCCAAGATATGGTCCCCAGGGGTAGGGTCGAGCAGTACTTC,CASSQDMVPRGRVEQYF
many,TRBV20-1,11,.,TRBJ2-3,TGCAGTGCTTGGGACTCACCTACGCAGTATTTT,CSAWDSPTQYF
few,TRBV28,14,.,TRBJ1-6,TGTGCCAGCAGTCTCCCGGCGGGAGGTTCACCCCTCCACTTT,CASSLPAGGSPLHF
many,TRBV6-1,14,.,TRBJ1-1,TGTGCCAGCAGTCTCTCCCCGGGGTCACCTGAAGCTTTCTTT,CASSLSPGSPEAFF
many,TRBV30,12,.,TRBJ1-5,TGTGCCTGGGGACCGGGAAATCAGCCCCAGCATTTT,CAWGPGNQPQHF
many,TRBV4-1,16,.,TRBJ2-4,TGCGCCAGCAGCCAGAGAGGTAGCGGAGCCAAAAACATTCAGTACTTC,CASSQRGSGAKNIQYF
.,TRBV6-5,14,TRBD1,TRBJ2-3,TGTGCCACCACCCGGGACAGGAGCACAGATACGCAGTATTTT,CATTRDRSTDTQYF
many,TRBV29-1,13,.,TRBJ2-3,TGCAGCGTTAAGTCCCCTTGGGCAGATACGCAGTATTTT,CSVKSPWADTQYF
.,TRBV25-1,17,.,TRBJ2-3,TGTGCCAGCAGTGAAAGGCCCGAAAGGGCTAGCACAGATACGCAGTATTTT,CASSERPERASTDTQYF
few,TRBV28,21,TRBD2,TRBJ2-3,TGTGCCAGCAGCACATGGTCGGGACTAGCGGGAGAGGGGGGTGTCACAGATACGCAGTATTTT,CASSTWSGLAGEGGVTDTQYF
many,TRBV4-2,17,TRBD2,TRBJ2-1,TGTGCCAGCAGCCAAGGACTGGGGACTAGCGGTTACAATGAGCAGTTCTTC,CASSQGLGTSGYNEQFF
.,TRBV28,12,.,TRBJ2-7,TGTGCCACCAAGACAGACCGTTACGAGCAGTACTTC,CATKTDRYEQYF
few,TRBV27,15,.,TRBJ2-2,TGTGCCAGCACTCAGGGGGACTCCCTCACCGGGGAGCTGTTTTTT,CASTQGDSLTGELFF